A single T cell receptor (beta chain) is shown here with its context. Its antigen remains unidentified. This specimen belongs to a study of long-term antiretroviral therapy in people with HIV. Findings and limits, study-wide: Pre-ART clonal expansion yielded clones that dominated the repertoire at all time points.

It was version v3.0 of the immunoSEQ assay that was run at survey level. Produced via immunoSEQ multiplex PCR; TCRdb's table is partial and in-frame only. The sample shows 25,000 to 35,000 clones, about three quarters of them seen only once. V lost 2 bases and J lost 9, with 17 bases in between. Germline lookup yields CDR1 GTSNPN and CDR2 SVGIG (reference sequence). This CDR3 is 14 amino acids long. The receptor was derived from a man between 18 and 35 years old with HIV. Specimen: unsorted PBMCs, collected 1.5 years before starting antiretroviral therapy. The rearrangement links TRBV30 to TRBJ2-1; D is perhaps TRBD1 (5 bases). The DNA of the CDR3 is TGTGCCTGGAGTCCGGACACCCTACATAGTGAGCAGTTCTTC. Its translation: CAWSPDTLHSEQFF.